Following are 27 T cell receptor beta chains from one sample sequenced in a study of cytomegalovirus exposure and HLA in healthy donors. Primers: 60 Vbeta forward and 13 Jbeta reverse. TCRdb's copy holds only in-frame clones and misses some; the assay was immunoSEQ multiplex PCR. Of 150,000 to 200,000 clones listed, approximately 80% were seen once; the top ten hold roughly 3.5%. The sample comprised PBMCs. The origin of the receptors is a man aged 30-40 years in good health and CMV-seropositive.

CDR3 protein: CSAGAIEAFF. DNA of the CDR3: TGCAGTGCAGGAGCAATTGAAGCTTTCTTT. The V gene is TRBV20-1, the J gene TRBJ1-1, with unresolved D. Trimming removed 6 bases from V and 7 bases from J, with 9 bases in between. Per the germline V gene, CDR1 is DFQATT and CDR2 is SNEGSKA (reference sequence). This CDR3 contains 10 residues.

The V call is TRBV19, the J call TRBJ1-2, with a possible D match to TRBD1 (5 bases). Trimming took off 6 bases at V and 8 bases at J, with 19 bases between the two ends. The V gene's germline CDR1 is LNHDA and CDR2 SQIVND (reference sequence). The CDR3 covers 14 residues. The CDR3 spells CASRPGLDRAGYTF. For the CDR3, the DNA is TGTGCCAGTAGACCCGGGCTAGACAGAGCCGGCTACACCTTC.

The chain has TRBV6-1 and TRBJ1-1, with D hard to call. Germline CDR1 and CDR2: MNHNS and SASEGT. This CDR3 is 13 amino acids long. The V end was cut by 4 bases, the J end by 4 bases, with 10 bases between. The DNA for the CDR3 is TGTGCCAGCAGTGTAGAGGGAACCACTGAAGCTTTCTTT. This sequence encodes CASSVEGTTEAFF.

The genes are TRBV28 and TRBJ1-1; TRBD1 agrees at 7 bases. The CDR3 length is 12 residues. The germline V gene has CDR1 MDHEN and CDR2 SYDVKM. The junction had 2 bases not matched to a gene; V was cut back by 8 bases and J by 2 bases. The CDR3 DNA reads TGTGCCAGCGGGACAGACAACACTGAAGCTTTCTTT. It encodes CASGTDNTEAFF.

The chain combines TRBV2 with TRBJ1-5, with D hard to call. This CDR3 is 14 amino acids long. Germline CDR1 is SNHLY and CDR2 is FYNNEI. V was trimmed by 0 bases and J by 6 bases, leaving 9 bases between them. Here the CDR3 reads CASSEALGGQPQHF. CDR3 DNA sequence: TGTGCCAGCAGTGAAGCTCTGGGAGGTCAGCCCCAGCATTTT.

J is TRBJ2-3 and V is TRBV28; 7 nucleotides line up with TRBD1. Germline trimming cut 6 bases from V and 7 bases from J; bases unmatched to any gene: 7. The CDR3 runs to 13 residues. CDR1 is MDHEN, CDR2 SYDVKM, per germline. The CDR3 protein is CASRNRGVHTQYF. The CDR3 nucleotides are TGTGCCAGCAGGAACAGGGGAGTCCATACGCAGTATTTT.

The rearrangement uses TRBV7-3 and TRBJ2-3; 7 bases agree with TRBD2. Germline V CDR1 and CDR2: SGHTA, FQGTGA. The CDR3 is 16 amino acids. V lost 0 bases and J lost 0; bases outside the gene matches: 3. The CDR3 coding sequence is TGTGCCAGCAGCTTAACTACGGGACTAAGCACAGATACGCAGTATTTT. It yields the protein CASSLTTGLSTDTQYF.

The chain has TRBV2 and TRBJ2-7; 11 nucleotides align to TRBD1. CDR1 and CDR2 from the germline V gene are SNHLY and FYNNEI. The CDR3 extends over 12 amino acids. The junction had 6 bases not matched to a gene; V was cut back by 10 bases and J by 7 bases. Here the CDR3 reads CATGQGAWEQYF. In nucleotides, the CDR3 is TGTGCCACAGGACAGGGGGCTTGGGAGCAGTACTTC.

This chain connects TRBV4-1 to TRBJ2-2, with 9 bases lining up with TRBD2. The length of the CDR3 is 19 residues. The germline CDR1 and CDR2 sequences are MGHRA and YSYEKL. V lost 1 base to trimming and J lost 0 bases; unmatched junction nucleotides: 9. The CDR3 region is CASSQGGNSGGPNTGELFF. The CDR3 DNA sequence: TGCGCCAGCAGCCAAGGGGGGAATAGCGGGGGCCCGAACACCGGGGAGCTGTTTTTT.

The rearrangement uses TRBV2 and TRBJ2-3; 7 bases are a match to TRBD1. The germline V gene has CDR1 SNHLY and CDR2 FYNNEI. The CDR3 runs to 15 residues. Losses at the gene ends were 3 bases for V and 0 bases for J; bases not matched to a gene: 3. The CDR3 reads CASSEGQTSTDTQYF. The CDR3 nucleotides read TGTGCCAGCAGTGAGGGACAGACTAGCACAGATACGCAGTATTTT.

The V gene is TRBV14, the J gene TRBJ2-7, with a tentative D call TRBD2 (5 bases). Germline CDR1 is SGHDN and CDR2 is FVKESK. Deletions cut 0 bases from V and 2 bases from J, with 11 bases between. The CDR3 is 15 amino acids. The CDR3 DNA reads as TGTGCCAGCAGCCAAGAAATCGGGAACGCCTACGAGCAGTACTTC. Translating gives CASSQEIGNAYEQYF.

This clone has only a few counts. CDR3 nucleotide sequence: TGCGCCAGCAGCTTAGGGGGAGTTGAAGCTTTCTTT. It translates to CASSLGGVEAFF. V is TRBV5-1 and J is TRBJ1-1; perhaps TRBD1 as D (6 bases). V lost 2 bases and J 7 bases, leaving 9 bases between the germline ends. The V gene's germline CDR1 is SGHRS and CDR2 YFSETQ. There are 12 residues in the CDR3.

V usage is TRBV6-1 and J usage is TRBJ2-7; TRBD1 matches at 8 bases. V lost 8 bases, J lost 5 bases, and 8 bases stayed unmatched. Germline-derived CDR1 and CDR2 are MNHNS and SASEGT. The CDR3 sequence is 13 residues long. This chain's CDR3 is CASGPGQDHEQYF. CDR3 nucleotides: TGTGCCAGCGGGCCGGGACAGGACCACGAGCAGTACTTC.

J is TRBJ2-7 and V is TRBV11-2; the match to TRBD1 covers 7 bases. The CDR3 consists of 14 residues. The J segment lost 4 bases and the V segment lost 3 bases, leaving 6 bases of the junction unmatched. CDR1 is SGHAT and CDR2 is FQNNGV in the germline V gene. CDR3 in amino acids: CASSFGGTVYEQYF. DNA for the CDR3: TGTGCCAGCAGCTTCGGTGGGACAGTATACGAGCAGTACTTC. The whole variable domain, remainder taken from reference TRBV11-2 and TRBJ2-7, is EAGVAQSPRYKIIEKRQSVAFWCNPISGHATLYWYQQILGQGPKLLIQFQNNGVVDDSQLPKDRFSAERLKGVDSTLKIQPAKLEDSAVYLCASSFGGTVYEQYFGPGTRLTVT.

The V and J genes are TRBV28 and TRBJ2-7; possible D gene TRBD2, 6 bases. This CDR3 contains 13 residues. Looked up from germline, CDR1 is MDHEN and CDR2 is SYDVKM. Trimming removed 6 bases from V and 3 bases from J, with 12 bases in between. CDR3 in DNA: TGTGCCAGCAGACTAGCCTCGAACTACGAGCAGTACTTC. Its translation is CASRLASNYEQYF.

V usage is TRBV5-3 and J usage is TRBJ1-5; weak D call: TRBD1 (6 bases). TRBV5-3 is designated an ORF whose function remains uncertain. The V and J ends lost 8 bases and 0 bases respectively, with 15 bases between them. The CDR3 sequence is 15 residues long. CDR3 sequence (DNA): TGTGCCAGGGTACCTGGACAGAATAGCAATCAGCCCCAGCATTTT. Translated, it gives CARVPGQNSNQPQHF.

This clone has a handful of counts. The rearrangement joins TRBV30 to TRBJ1-2; no clear D. Germline CDR1 GTSNPN, CDR2 SVGIG (reference sequence). The CDR3 runs to 12 residues. DNA for the CDR3: TGTAGTTGGTCCCGGCTAGACTATGGCTACACCTTC. It specifies CSWSRLDYGYTF.

There are a few counts of this clone. The J gene is TRBJ2-7, the V gene TRBV4-1, with TRBD2 identical over 14 bases. J was trimmed by 3 bases and V by 5 bases; bases with no gene match: 6. The germline gives CDR1 MGHRA, CDR2 YSYEKL. This CDR3 is built from 16 residues. In DNA form, the CDR3 reads TGCGCCAGCAGCAAGGGACTAGCGGGGGCTCTCTACGAGCAGTACTTC. It translates to CASSKGLAGALYEQYF.

The chain links TRBV9 to TRBJ2-3, with TRBD1 matching 9 bases. CDR3 size: 14 residues. Looked up from germline, CDR1 is SGDLS and CDR2 is YYNGEE. Trimming removed 4 bases from V and 4 bases from J; junction bases left unmatched: 4. CDR3 residues: CASSRGQGPDTQYF. The CDR3 coding sequence is TGTGCCAGCAGCCGGGGACAGGGACCAGATACGCAGTATTTT.

The CDR3 DNA sequence: TGTGCCAGCAGTGACCCTACTAGCGGGGGGGGGAAGACCCAGTACTTC. It is translated as CASSDPTSGGGKTQYF. The V call is TRBV6-1, the J call TRBJ2-5; 13 nucleotides match TRBD2. J lost 6 bases, V lost 3 bases, and 7 bases had no gene match. This CDR3 region has 16 residues. In germline, CDR1 is MNHNS, CDR2 SASEGT.

This clone was recorded once. The genes are TRBV5-1 and TRBJ2-7; 8 positions agree with TRBD1. Germline CDR1 reads SGHRS; CDR2 reads YFSETQ. CDR3 length: 15 residues. Germline trimming cut 4 bases from V and 3 bases from J; bases unmatched to any gene: 9. In DNA form, the CDR3 reads TGCGCCAGCAGCCCCGCCCCTGGGACAGGCTACGAGCAGTACTTC. This codes for CASSPAPGTGYEQYF.

This clone appeared once. V gene TRBV5-1 combines with J gene TRBJ1-5, with D unclear. The CDR3 runs 14 residues. Per the germline V gene, CDR1 is SGHRS and CDR2 is YFSETQ. Trimming removed 0 bases from V and 2 bases from J, with 6 bases in between. The CDR3 coding sequence is TGCGCCAGCAGCTTGGGACGGGGCAATCAGCCCCAGCATTTT. Its protein is CASSLGRGNQPQHF.

The V and J genes are TRBV28 and TRBJ1-1; a weak D match, TRBD1 (6 bases). V lost 0 bases and J 7 bases, leaving 15 bases between the germline ends. The CDR3 contains 15 residues. Per the germline V gene, CDR1 is MDHEN and CDR2 is SYDVKM. CDR3 bases: TGTGCCAGCAGTTTATGGGGAACAGGGTGGGATGAAGCTTTCTTT. Translating gives CASSLWGTGWDEAFF.

This sequence joins TRBV7-9 and TRBJ1-2; 7 bases are a match to TRBD1. Trimming at V came to 2 bases and at J to 9 bases, leaving 9 bases not matched to a gene. CDR1 and CDR2 from the germline V gene are SEHNR and FQNEAQ (reference sequence). CDR3 size: 14 residues. The CDR3 coding sequence is TGTGCCAGCAGCTTAACCGGGACAGCCTTTAGCTACACCTTC. Translated: CASSLTGTAFSYTF.

The CDR3 sequence: CSVGPKGSGTGELFF. The DNA for the CDR3 is TGCAGCGTTGGGCCTAAGGGCAGCGGCACCGGGGAGCTGTTTTTT. The V gene is TRBV29-1, the J gene TRBJ2-2; TRBD2 is a possible D gene (5 bases). This CDR3 spans 15 amino acids. V lost 4 bases and J lost 4, with 16 bases in between. Per the germline V gene, CDR1 is SQVTM and CDR2 is ANQGSEA.

This chain uses TRBV28 with TRBJ2-7; 8 nucleotides match TRBD1. Germline V gene lookup returns CDR1 MDHEN and CDR2 SYDVKM. The CDR3 has 15 residues. The trim removed 4 bases at V and 1 base at J, leaving 6 bases unmatched. DNA of the CDR3: TGTGCCAGCAGTTCACCGGGACAGGTTTCCTACGAGCAGTACTTC. It yields the protein CASSSPGQVSYEQYF.

V gene TRBV5-4 combines with J gene TRBJ2-3; no clear D. This CDR3 has 14 residues. Germline values: CDR1 SGHNT, CDR2 YYREEE (reference sequence). The germline V and J ends were trimmed by 4 bases and 5 bases, with 14 bases remaining between them. CDR3 DNA: TGTGCCAGCAGCGACAACAAAGCTGGAGATACGCAGTATTTT. As protein: CASSDNKAGDTQYF.